This paragraph reports one TCR beta chain. These data belong to a study of technical replicates of blood from several donors. The table came from immunoSEQ multiplex PCR; TCRdb's copy has only in-frame clones and leaves some out. The sample yields about 58,000 clones, roughly 89% seen once. Germline V CDR1 and CDR2: SGHRS, YFSETQ. The CDR3 sequence is 14 residues long. Trimming left V 5 bases short and J 0 bases short, with 11 bases between. The rearrangement joins TRBV5-1 to TRBJ1-2; no reliable D call. The TCR was taken from a human donor in good health. Some clones in this sample may be carry-over from other donors' samples. The sequenced sample consisted of PBMCs. CDR3: CASSDTGPNYGYTF. The CDR3 DNA reads TGCGCCAGCAGTGACACTGGCCCTAACTATGGCTACACCTTC.